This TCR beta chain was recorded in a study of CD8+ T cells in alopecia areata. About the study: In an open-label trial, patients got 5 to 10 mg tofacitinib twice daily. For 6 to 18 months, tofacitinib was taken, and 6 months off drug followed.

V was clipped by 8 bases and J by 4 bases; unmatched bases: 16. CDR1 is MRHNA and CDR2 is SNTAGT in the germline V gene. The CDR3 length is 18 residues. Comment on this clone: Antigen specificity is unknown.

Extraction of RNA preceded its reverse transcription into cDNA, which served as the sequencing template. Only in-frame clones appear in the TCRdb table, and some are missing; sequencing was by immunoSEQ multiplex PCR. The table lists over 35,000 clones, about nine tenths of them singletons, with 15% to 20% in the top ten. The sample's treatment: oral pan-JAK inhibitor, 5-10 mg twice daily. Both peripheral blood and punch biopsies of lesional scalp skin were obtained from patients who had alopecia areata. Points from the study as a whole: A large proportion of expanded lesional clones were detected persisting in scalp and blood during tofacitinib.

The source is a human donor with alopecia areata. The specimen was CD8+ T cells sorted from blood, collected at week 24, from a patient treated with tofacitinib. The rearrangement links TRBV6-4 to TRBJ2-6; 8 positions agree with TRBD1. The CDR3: CASPPGTGVSTGANVLTF. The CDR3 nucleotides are TGTGCCAGCCCTCCCGGGACAGGAGTTTCCACAGGGGCCAACGTCCTGACTTTC.